This is a list of T cell receptor beta chains from one sample in a study of early T cells in non-severe SARS-CoV-2 infection. TCRdb reprocessed the 5' RACE reads via MiXCR and lists one record per CDR3 protein. The table records more than 20,000 distinct CDR3 sequences, roughly 4% of them present only once. Sequences were obtained from whole blood. These receptors were taken from an adult who was a healthcare worker with PCR-confirmed SARS-CoV-2 infection or an uninfected control (not recorded which). Both conserved end residues are trimmed from each CDR3.

TRBV20-1	SAATGSPKNIQY
TRBV6-2/TRBV6-3	ASGPQSYEAF
TRBV6-1	ASSTTGLNYQPQH
TRBV7-6	ASSSIPDRSADTQY
TRBV9	ASSVKEQY
TRBV5-5	ASSPVTGGTGELF
TRBV11-2	ASSSNIGQPQH
TRBV6-1	ASRRTAPSDTEAF
TRBV7-9	ASSPALKSYEQY
TRBV2	ASSFEGYEQY
TRBV6-6	ASSYRGDTEAF
TRBV10-3	AISAQGGTGNTEAF
TRBV6-1	ASGGDTQY
TRBV5-1	ASSVSGNPTDTQY
TRBV11-3	ASSFRTSRGYNEQF
TRBV30	AWKSVVSPNTEAF
TRBV7-2	ASSFPTGEVTEAF
TRBV29-1	SIMDLRFGYT
TRBV2	ASSDVGLGVEQY